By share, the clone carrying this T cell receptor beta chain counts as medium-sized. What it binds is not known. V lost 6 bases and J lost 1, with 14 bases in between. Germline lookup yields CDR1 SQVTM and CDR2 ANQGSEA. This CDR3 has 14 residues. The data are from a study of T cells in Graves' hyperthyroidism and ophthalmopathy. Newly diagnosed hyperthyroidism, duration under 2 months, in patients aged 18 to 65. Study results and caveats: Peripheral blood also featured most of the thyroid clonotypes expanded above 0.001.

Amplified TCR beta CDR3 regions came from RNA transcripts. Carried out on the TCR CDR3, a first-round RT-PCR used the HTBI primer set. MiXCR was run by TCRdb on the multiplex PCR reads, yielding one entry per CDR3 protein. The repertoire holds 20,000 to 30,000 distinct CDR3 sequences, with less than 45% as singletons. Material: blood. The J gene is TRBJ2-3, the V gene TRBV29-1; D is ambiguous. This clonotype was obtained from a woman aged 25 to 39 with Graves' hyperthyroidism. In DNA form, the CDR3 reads TGCAGCGTGGCAGAGATTTCGGGCACAGATACGCAGTATTTT. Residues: CSVAEISGTDTQYF.